This T cell receptor beta chain was documented in a study of cytomegalovirus exposure and HLA in healthy donors. Of note for this clone: No antigen is known for it.

The PCR employed 60 Vbeta primers together with 13 Jbeta primers. Sequencing used immunoSEQ multiplex PCR; TCRdb keeps in-frame clones, though not all of them. The table lists approximately 140,000 clones, around 80% of them singletons, with about 12% in the top ten. CDR3 length: 15 amino acids. Germline-derived CDR1 and CDR2 are MNHNS and SASEGT. The V gene end was trimmed by 6 bases and the J gene end by 6 bases; junction bases not matched to a gene: 10. Findings and limits, study-wide: V- and J-gene trimming of TCR beta was linked (in a later analysis) to a missense DCLRE1C variant. Presence/absence analysis assumed near-uniform sequencing depth across donors. Researchers had no immune exposure information except CMV serostatus available.

The specimen was PBMCs. V is TRBV6-1 and J is TRBJ2-7, with 11 nucleotides matching TRBD2. This clonotype originated in a man aged 40-49 years in good health and CMV-seropositive. CDR3 nucleotide sequence: TGTGCCAGCAGCGCCTTAGCGGGAGGGCCGGCCGAGCAGTACTTC. It specifies CASSALAGGPAEQYF.